This T cell receptor (beta chain) was captured by sequencing in a study of blood T cells in healthy people across ages. Study findings and constraints: CMV status of donors was unknown, possibly confounding expanded clonotype changes.

This clonotype was counted a few times. What it binds is not known. The second PCR ran roughly 6 to 11 cycles with a sample-barcoded 5' primer and J-beta primers. TCRdb used MiXCR to reprocess the 5' RACE reads, holding one entry per CDR3 protein. The data hold around 800,000 distinct CDR3 sequences, with roughly 25% observed a single time. Germline CDR1 is MNHEY and CDR2 is SMNVEV (reference sequence). This CDR3 comprises 15 residues. Trimming stripped 5 bases from V and 3 bases from J, with 17 bases between. This sample also appeared in a second study, on T cells of mothers and their children.

Source material: blood. The receptor comes from a boy younger than 18 in good health. The chain employs TRBV27 and TRBJ2-7; tentative D call: TRBD1 (6 bases). This chain's CDR3 is CASSLRGGSNYEQYF. Here the CDR3 DNA reads TGTGCCAGCAGTCTTCGAGGGGGATCTAACTACGAGCAGTACTTC.